A single sample gave rise to the 23 T cell receptor beta chains below, sequenced in a study of molecular identifiers for immune sequencing clone quantification. One entry per CDR3 protein, called by TCRdb with MiXCR from the PCR reads. This sample has approximately 320,000 distinct CDR3 sequences; about 23% occur once, and the top ten carry 0.65% to 0.75%. The sample taken for sequencing was naive CD8+ T cells from blood, with Jurkat cell RNA spiked in. Subset given: FACS-sorted CD8+CD4-CCR7+CD45RA+ naive T cells. The receptors shown here come from a human donor in good health. Some libraries in this study had Jurkat cell RNA spiked in.

At least ten counts were recorded for this clonotype. This rearrangement joins TRBV4-1 to TRBJ2-7; D possibly corresponds to TRBD2 (6 bases). V shed 2 bases and J shed 7 bases, with 15 bases lying between them. The CDR3 contains 14 residues. From germline, CDR1 is MGHRA and CDR2 YSYEKL. The CDR3 coding sequence is TGCGCCAGCAGCCAATCCGTAACCGGGGGAGAGCAGTACTTC. Amino acids: CASSQSVTGGEQYF.

Many counts were recorded for this clonotype. J is TRBJ1-2 and V is TRBV12-5, with D unclear. The germline V gene encodes CDR1 LGHNT and CDR2 FRNRAP. V was cut by 1 base and J by 8 bases, with 8 bases left in between. CDR3 length equals 12 residues. CDR3: CASGLEGYGYTF. The CDR3, as DNA: TGTGCTAGTGGTTTGGAAGGGTACGGCTACACCTTC.

This clonotype appeared many times. The V call is TRBV9, the J call TRBJ2-3; no firm D call. The V end lost 2 bases, the J end lost 6 bases, and 16 bases lay between the germline ends. This CDR3 has 15 amino acids. The germline gives CDR1 SGDLS, CDR2 YYNGEE. CDR3 protein: CASSVEADWTDTQYF. Written as DNA, the CDR3 is TGTGCCAGCAGCGTTGAGGCAGATTGGACGGATACGCAGTATTTT. The full variable domain, with the rest looked up from reference TRBV9 and TRBJ2-3, is DSGVTQTPKHLITATGQRVTLRCSPRSGDLSVYWYQQSLDQGLQFLIQYYNGEERAKGNILERFSAQQFPDLHSELNLSSLELGDSALYFCASSVEADWTDTQYFGPGTRLTVL.

This clonotype showed up just a few times. The genes are TRBV29-1 and TRBJ2-7; 9 positions match TRBD2. V dropped 4 bases and J dropped 2; count of bases not matched to a gene: 3. Germline CDR1 SQVTM, CDR2 ANQGSEA. The CDR3 has 13 residues. CDR3 DNA sequence: TGCAGCGTTGCTAGCGGGGAAGCCTACGAGCAGTACTTC. This gives the protein CSVASGEAYEQYF.

In this sample, this clonotype turned up many times. V gene TRBV29-1 combines with J gene TRBJ1-4; the D is unclear. The germline gives CDR1 SQVTM, CDR2 ANQGSEA. CDR3 length: 14 residues. Trimming removed 7 bases at V and 4 bases at J, with 16 bases between. CDR3 sequence: CSAQNSVYNEKLFF. CDR3 DNA sequence: TGCAGCGCGCAGAACAGTGTCTATAATGAAAAACTGTTTTTT.

V is TRBV28 and J is TRBJ1-1; D ambiguous. The CDR3 has 12 amino acids. The V end was cut by 4 bases, the J end by 7 bases, with 10 bases between. Germline V gives CDR1 MDHEN, CDR2 SYDVKM. CDR3 DNA: TGTGCCAGCAGTTCCAGACACAATGAAGCTTTCTTT. Amino acids: CASSSRHNEAFF.

This clonotype showed up many times. This chain uses TRBV7-7 with TRBJ2-4; D gene ambiguous. Germline V CDR1 and CDR2: SSHAT, FNYEAQ (reference sequence). Trimming shortened V by 6 bases and J by 0 bases, and 12 bases separated the two germline ends. CDR3 size: 15 residues. Here the CDR3 DNA reads TGTGCCAGCAGACCCACAGTAGCAGCCAAAAACATTCAGTACTTC. Protein: CASRPTVAAKNIQYF.

This clonotype appeared many times. This chain uses TRBV5-1 with TRBJ2-7; maybe TRBD1 (6 bases). The CDR3 is made up of 14 amino acids. Germline lookup yields CDR1 SGHRS and CDR2 YFSETQ. Trimming left V 5 bases short and J 3 bases short, with 15 bases between. In DNA form, the CDR3 reads TGCGCCAGCAGTCAACAGGGCGTGGACTACGAGCAGTACTTC. This encodes CASSQQGVDYEQYF.

The V call is TRBV7-9, the J call TRBJ2-2; TRBD2 agrees at 12 bases. V shed 2 bases, J shed 1 base, and the junction held 2 bases outside the gene matches. This CDR3 is 17 amino acids long. Germline V gives CDR1 SEHNR, CDR2 FQNEAQ (reference sequence). CDR3 protein: CASSLRLAGENTGELFF. CDR3 nucleotides: TGTGCCAGCAGCTTAAGACTAGCGGGAGAGAACACCGGGGAGCTGTTTTTT.

Points on this clonotype: One base away lies a much larger clone, so this may be a sequencing read error. The chain links TRBV12-3 or TRBV12-4 to TRBJ2-3; 8 nucleotides align to TRBD1. The CDR3 runs 18 residues. DNA of the CDR3: TGTACCAGCAGTTACCCCCCCGGACAGGGTGCTAGCACAGATACGCAGTATTTT. This translates into CTSSYPPGQGASTDTQYF.

The V and J genes are TRBV7-9 and TRBJ2-6; D remains ambiguous. The V gene's germline CDR1 is SEHNR and CDR2 FQNEAQ (reference sequence). V shed 1 base and J shed 1 base, with 5 bases lying between them. This CDR3 is built from 15 residues. The CDR3 DNA reads as TGTGCCAGCAGCTTAGTCCAGTCTGGGGCCAACGTCCTGACTTTC. It specifies CASSLVQSGANVLTF.

A note on this clonotype: This could be a read error, since a much larger clone is one nucleotide away. The rearrangement joins TRBV20-1 to TRBJ1-1, with 7 bases lining up with TRBD1. Germline loops: CDR1 DFQATT, CDR2 SNEGSKA (reference sequence). This CDR3 comprises 14 residues. The ends lost 1 base at V and 5 bases at J; junction bases unmatched: 7. This CDR3 reads CSARGDSGGTEAFF. The CDR3 region has the DNA TGCAGTGCTAGAGGGGACAGCGGGGGTACTGAAGCTTTCTTT.

This clonotype was observed a few times. At one end the junction does not follow the germline gene, possibly because of a read error. The rearrangement uses TRBV6-1 and TRBJ1-4; D may be TRBD1 (6 bases). The CDR3 is 14 residues long. Germline V gene sequence: CDR1 MNHNS, CDR2 SASEGT. CDR3 sequence: CASCIRGTSEKLFF. The CDR3 region has the DNA TGTGCCAGCTGTATCAGGGGCACTAGTGAAAAACTGTTTTTT.

J is TRBJ2-7 and V is TRBV5-1, with a tentative D call TRBD1 (6 bases). CDR1 is SGHRS, CDR2 YFSETQ, per germline. CDR3 length equals 19 residues. V was shortened by 0 bases and J by 3 bases, with 25 bases between the two germline ends. CDR3 sequence: CASSLVPRVRDTSFYEQYF. The CDR3 bases are TGCGCCAGCAGCTTGGTCCCGCGTGTCCGGGACACTTCCTTCTACGAGCAGTACTTC.

In this sample, this clonotype turned up many times. The chain recombines TRBV28 with TRBJ1-5; D perhaps matches TRBD1 (5 bases). CDR3 length: 13 residues. Trimming took 3 bases from V and 5 from J, leaving 8 bases between them. Looked up from germline, CDR1 is MDHEN and CDR2 is SYDVKM. The CDR3 region is CASSLRGYQPQHF. The CDR3 nucleotides are TGTGCCAGCAGTTTGAGGGGCTATCAGCCCCAGCATTTT.

There are many counts of this clonotype. The rearrangement links TRBV12-3 or TRBV12-4 to TRBJ2-6, with unresolved D. Trimming took 3 bases from V and 0 from J, leaving 6 bases between them. This CDR3 contains 15 residues. CDR3: CASSFLGSGANVLTF. For the CDR3, the DNA is TGTGCCAGCAGTTTCTTAGGCTCTGGGGCCAACGTCCTGACTTTC.

This clonotype was found a few times. This chain connects TRBV27 to TRBJ2-7; 8 nucleotides align to TRBD1. In germline, CDR1 is MNHEY, CDR2 SMNVEV (reference sequence). This CDR3 region has 15 residues. The ends lost 4 bases at V and 0 bases at J; junction bases unmatched: 5. CDR3 sequence: CASSYRTGLSYEQYF. CDR3 DNA: TGTGCCAGCAGTTACCGGACAGGGCTCTCCTACGAGCAGTACTTC.

In its sample, this clonotype was seen a few times. One end of the junction does not line up with germline, which may come from a read error. The chain carries TRBV29-1 and TRBJ2-7; no clear D. The CDR3 is 14 amino acids. The germline V gene has CDR1 SQVTM and CDR2 ANQGSEA. CDR3 residues: CGVPASSYTYEQYF. CDR3 sequence (DNA): TGCGGCGTCCCCGCGAGCTCCTATACCTACGAGCAGTACTTC.

The gene calls are TRBV18 and TRBJ2-2; D unresolved. Germline CDR1 and CDR2: KGHSH and LQKENI. The CDR3 contains 14 residues. V lost 2 bases and J 4 bases, leaving 8 bases between the germline ends. The CDR3: CASSPAPGTGELFF. CDR3 nucleotide sequence: TGTGCCAGCTCACCAGCCCCAGGCACCGGGGAGCTGTTTTTT.

This clonotype was detected ten times or more. The chain couples TRBV5-1 to TRBJ1-1; D is ambiguous. The CDR3 spans 13 residues. CDR1 and CDR2 (germline): SGHRS, YFSETQ. V was trimmed by 4 bases and J by 4 bases, leaving 11 bases between them. For the CDR3, the DNA is TGCGCCAGCAGCAACTCCGGTGGCACTGAAGCTTTCTTT. It is translated as CASSNSGGTEAFF.

This clonotype occurred a few times. This chain connects TRBV6-2 or TRBV6-3 to TRBJ1-2; possible D gene TRBD1, 6 bases. The CDR3 is 15 amino acids. Germline V gives CDR1 MNHEY, CDR2 SVGEGT. V lost 2 bases and J 3 bases, leaving 13 bases between the germline ends. The CDR3 nucleotides read TGTGCCAGCAGTTACCCCCGGGGGCTCGACTATGGCTACACCTTC. The encoded protein is CASSYPRGLDYGYTF.

This clonotype was picked up many times. The V gene is TRBV5-1, the J gene TRBJ2-2; either TRBD1 or TRBD2 may fit D (5 bases each). Germline V lookup: CDR1 SGHRS, CDR2 YFSETQ. V was cut by 1 base and J by 1 base, with 8 bases left in between. The CDR3 has 15 residues. For the CDR3, the DNA is TGCGCCAGCAGCTTGCGGGGCAGGAACACCGGGGAGCTGTTTTTT. This sequence encodes CASSLRGRNTGELFF.

Points on this clonotype: This may arise from a read error, as a much more abundant clone is one base away. The CDR3 nucleotides read TGCAGCGTTGCGGGGCCCTTCCCCTACGAGCAGTACTTC. It yields the protein CSVAGPFPYEQYF. The genes are TRBV29-1 and TRBJ2-7; D could derive from TRBD1 or TRBD2 (5 bases each). The CDR3 has 13 amino acids. The V and J ends lost 4 bases and 2 bases respectively, with 12 bases between them. Germline CDR1 is SQVTM and CDR2 is ANQGSEA.